This T cell receptor beta chain was retrieved from a study of cytomegalovirus exposure and HLA in healthy donors. Study background: Earlier, approximately 110 million unique TCR beta sequences were recovered from roughly 170 million T cells by an analysis. The study's findings and limits: The study dropped some indistinguishable V segments, TRBV6-2 and TRBV6-3 among them. Productive status was seen about 90% or about 30% of the time for most TCR beta V segments in an earlier analysis.

PCR employed 60 Vbeta and 13 Jbeta primers. Method: immunoSEQ multiplex PCR; TCRdb's copy keeps in-frame clones and lacks some. Among 150,000 to 200,000 clones listed, 65% to 85% were seen once. Worth noting for this clone: Its antigen is not identified.

Nominally healthy donors were sampled, though unrecorded immune exposures were likely. Trimming removed 6 bases at V and 0 bases at J, with 10 bases between. Germline V gene data show CDR1 as MNHEY and CDR2 as SVGAGI. The CDR3 runs 14 residues. The chain joins TRBV6-5 to TRBJ2-3; D call uncertain. Specimen: PBMCs. This receptor was obtained from a middle-aged man in good health and CMV-seropositive. The DNA of the CDR3 is TGTGCCAGCAGCCCCTTTTTGAGCACAGATACGCAGTATTTT. It codes for CASSPFLSTDTQYF.